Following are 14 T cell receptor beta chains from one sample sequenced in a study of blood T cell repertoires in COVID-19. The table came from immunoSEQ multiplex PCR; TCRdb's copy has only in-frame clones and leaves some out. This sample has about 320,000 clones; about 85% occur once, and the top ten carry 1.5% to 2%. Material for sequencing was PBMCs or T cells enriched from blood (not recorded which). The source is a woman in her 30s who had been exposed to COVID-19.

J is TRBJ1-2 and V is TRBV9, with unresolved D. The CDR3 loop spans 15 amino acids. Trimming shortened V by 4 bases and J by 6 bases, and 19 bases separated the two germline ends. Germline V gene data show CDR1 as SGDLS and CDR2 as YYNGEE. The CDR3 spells CASSTIKNAYHGYTF. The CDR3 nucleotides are TGTGCCAGCAGCACCATTAAGAACGCCTACCATGGCTACACCTTC.

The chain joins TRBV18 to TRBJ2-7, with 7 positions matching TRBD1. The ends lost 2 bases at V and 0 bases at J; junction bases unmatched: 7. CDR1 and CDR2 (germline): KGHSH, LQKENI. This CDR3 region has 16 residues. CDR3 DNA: TGTGCCAGCTCACCATCGACAGGGACGACCTCCTACGAGCAGTACTTC. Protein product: CASSPSTGTTSYEQYF.

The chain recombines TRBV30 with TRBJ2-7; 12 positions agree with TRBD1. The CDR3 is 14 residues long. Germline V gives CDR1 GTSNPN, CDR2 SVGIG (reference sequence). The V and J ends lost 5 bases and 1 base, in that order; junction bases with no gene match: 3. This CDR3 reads CAWGTGGLSYEQYF. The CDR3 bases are TGTGCCTGGGGGACAGGGGGCTTATCCTACGAGCAGTACTTC.

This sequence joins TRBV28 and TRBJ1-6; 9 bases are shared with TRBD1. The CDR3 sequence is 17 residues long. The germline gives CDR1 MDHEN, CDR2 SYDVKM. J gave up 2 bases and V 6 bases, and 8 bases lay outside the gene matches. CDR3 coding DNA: TGTGCCAGCAGAGAACAGGGGGCTATGACCTATAATTCACCCCTCCACTTT. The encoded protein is CASREQGAMTYNSPLHF. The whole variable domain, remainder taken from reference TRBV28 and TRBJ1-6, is DVKVTQSSRYLVKRTGEKVFLECVQDMDHENMFWYRQDPGLGLRLIYFSYDVKMKEKGDIPEGYSVSREKKERFSLILESASTNQTSMYLCASREQGAMTYNSPLHFGNGTRLTVT.

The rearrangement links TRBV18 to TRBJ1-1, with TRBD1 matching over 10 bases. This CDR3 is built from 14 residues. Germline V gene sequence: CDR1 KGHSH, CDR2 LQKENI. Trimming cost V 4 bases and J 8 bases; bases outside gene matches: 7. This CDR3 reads CASSLDRGLVEAFF. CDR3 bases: TGTGCCAGCTCACTCGACAGGGGGCTCGTGGAAGCTTTCTTT.

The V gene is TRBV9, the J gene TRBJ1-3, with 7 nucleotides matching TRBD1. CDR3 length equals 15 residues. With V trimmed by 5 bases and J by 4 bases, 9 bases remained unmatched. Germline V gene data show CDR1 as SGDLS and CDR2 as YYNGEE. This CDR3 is CASSSGTAGGNTIYF. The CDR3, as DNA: TGTGCCAGCAGTTCCGGGACAGCAGGGGGAAACACCATATATTTT.

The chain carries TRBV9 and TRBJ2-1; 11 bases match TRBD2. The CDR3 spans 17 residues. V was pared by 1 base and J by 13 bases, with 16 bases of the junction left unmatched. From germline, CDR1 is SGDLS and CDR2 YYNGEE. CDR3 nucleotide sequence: TGTGCCAGCAGCGTAAAAGCGGGGAATAGCGGGGGGGCTCATCAGTTCTTC. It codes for CASSVKAGNSGGAHQFF. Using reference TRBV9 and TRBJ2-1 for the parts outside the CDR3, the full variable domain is DSGVTQTPKHLITATGQRVTLRCSPRSGDLSVYWYQQSLDQGLQFLIQYYNGEERAKGNILERFSAQQFPDLHSELNLSSLELGDSALYFCASSVKAGNSGGAHQFFGPGTRLTVL.

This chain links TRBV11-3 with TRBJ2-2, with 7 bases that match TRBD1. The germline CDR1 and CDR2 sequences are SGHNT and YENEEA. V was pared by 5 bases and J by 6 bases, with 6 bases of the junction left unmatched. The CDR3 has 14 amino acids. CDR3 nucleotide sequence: TGTGCCAGCAGCCTCCGACAGGGTTCCGGGGAGCTGTTTTTT. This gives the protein CASSLRQGSGELFF.

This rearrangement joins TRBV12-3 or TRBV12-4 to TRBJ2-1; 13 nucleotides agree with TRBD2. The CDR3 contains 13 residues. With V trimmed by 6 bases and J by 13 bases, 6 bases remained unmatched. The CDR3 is CASRLAGGPPQFF. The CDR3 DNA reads TGTGCCAGCAGACTAGCGGGAGGGCCCCCTCAGTTCTTC.

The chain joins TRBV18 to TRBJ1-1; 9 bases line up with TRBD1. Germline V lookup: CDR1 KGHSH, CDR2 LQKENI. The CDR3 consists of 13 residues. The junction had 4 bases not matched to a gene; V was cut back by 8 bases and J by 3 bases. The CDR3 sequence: CASRQGEDTEAFF. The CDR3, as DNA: TGTGCCAGCCGACAGGGGGAGGACACTGAAGCTTTCTTT. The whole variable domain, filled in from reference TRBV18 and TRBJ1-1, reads NAGVMQNPRHLVRRRGQEARLRCSPMKGHSHVYWYRQLPEEGLKFMVYLQKENIIDESGMPKERFSAEFPKEGPSILRIQQVVRGDSAAYFCASRQGEDTEAFFGQGTRLTVV.

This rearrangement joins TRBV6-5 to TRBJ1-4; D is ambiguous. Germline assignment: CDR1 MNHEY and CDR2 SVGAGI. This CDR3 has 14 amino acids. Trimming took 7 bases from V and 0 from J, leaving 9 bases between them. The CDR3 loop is CASTRSSTNEKLFF. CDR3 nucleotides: TGTGCCAGCACCCGGTCCTCAACTAATGAAAAACTGTTTTTT.

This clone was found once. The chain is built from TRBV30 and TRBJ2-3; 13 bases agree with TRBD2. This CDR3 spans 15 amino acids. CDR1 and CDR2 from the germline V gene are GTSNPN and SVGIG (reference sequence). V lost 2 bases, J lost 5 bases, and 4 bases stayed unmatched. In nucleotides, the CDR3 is TGTGCCTGGAGTAAACTAGCGGGAGGGGTAGATACGCAGTATTTT. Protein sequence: CAWSKLAGGVDTQYF.

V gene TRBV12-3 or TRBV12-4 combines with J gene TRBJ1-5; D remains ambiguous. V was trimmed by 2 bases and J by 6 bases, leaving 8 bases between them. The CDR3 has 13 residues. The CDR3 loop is CASSLSRIQPQHF. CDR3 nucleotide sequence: TGTGCCAGCAGTTTATCCAGGATTCAGCCCCAGCATTTT.

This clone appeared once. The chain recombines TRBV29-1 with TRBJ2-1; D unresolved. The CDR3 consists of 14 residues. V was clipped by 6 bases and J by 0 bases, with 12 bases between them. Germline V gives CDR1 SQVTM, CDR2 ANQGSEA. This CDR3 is CSVARLSSYNEQFF. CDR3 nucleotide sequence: TGCAGCGTCGCCAGACTTAGCTCCTACAATGAGCAGTTCTTC.